This TCR beta chain originates from a study of memory CD8 T cells in hepatitis C reinfection. Generated by immunoSEQ multiplex PCR, the TCRdb table keeps only in-frame clones and is missing some. The repertoire holds about 6,200 clones, with 75% to 90% as singletons. The CDR3 runs 15 residues. Germline lookup yields CDR1 LNHNV and CDR2 YYDKDF (reference sequence). Trimming pared 5 bases from V and 0 bases from J, leaving 13 bases between. Remarks on this clone: What it binds is unknown.

Time point given: pre-reinfection, 55 to 20 weeks before reinfection detection. The sorted cells went straight to TCR sequencing with no prior in vitro expansion. Donors were people who inject drugs in the Montreal HEPCO cohort. The study, taken as a whole, reports: Four to six donors were too few for definitive public clonotype conclusions.

Material: naive CD8+ T cells sorted from blood. The source of this sequence is a man aged 50 to 59 with hepatitis C virus infection. The chain joins TRBV15 to TRBJ1-1; tentatively, D is TRBD1 (5 bases). In DNA form, the CDR3 reads TGTGCCACCAGCCGAATACCGACAGTGAACACTGAAGCTTTCTTT. It specifies CATSRIPTVNTEAFF.